These T cell receptor beta chains were read from a single sample in a study of cytomegalovirus exposure and HLA in healthy donors. TCRdb's copy holds only in-frame clones and misses some; the assay was immunoSEQ multiplex PCR. This table lists about 170,000 clones. Specimen: PBMCs. The receptors originated from a woman aged 18-29 years in good health and CMV-seropositive. Each CDR3 is given with its conserved first and last residue.

TRBV27	TRBJ1-5	CASSLVYSNQPQHF
TRBV28	TRBJ2-5	CASAAGGREEETQYF
TRBV18	TRBJ2-7	CASSPRQEISNEQYF
TRBV18	TRBJ1-1	CASSPVDTYTEAFF
TRBV5-4	TRBJ1-2	CASTNTGDYGYTF
TRBV19	TRBJ1-1	CASSIGGGQGTEAFF
TRBV4-1	TRBJ1-3	CASSLAHGSGNTIYF
TRBV23-1	TRBJ1-1	CASSRKAKAFF
TRBV5-1	TRBJ1-1	CASSPRTPPTDTEAFF
TRBV25-1	TRBJ1-1	CASSLGGGNTEAFF
TRBV9	TRBJ2-7	CASSVGGTGGYEQYF
TRBV19	TRBJ1-2	CASTEQGVGGYTF
TRBV5-6	TRBJ2-7	CASSFGHRYEQYF
TRBV11-2	TRBJ2-1	CASSPPGLAGSYNEQFF
TRBV19	TRBJ2-3	CASSVRGQGTDTQYF
TRBV10-3	TRBJ2-1	CAISESPIQGQALSYNEQFF
TRBV27	TRBJ2-1	CASSLGLAGGPPNNEQFF
TRBV6-5	TRBJ1-2	CASSFRSAIGYTF
TRBV6-1	TRBJ1-2	CASISGEGQNYGYTF
TRBV5-1	TRBJ2-7	CASSLKSDRAYEQYF
TRBV2	TRBJ2-7	CASKGPSSYEQYF
TRBV10-3	TRBJ2-5	CAISYREGGQETQYF
TRBV4-1	TRBJ2-3	CASSPGGATYSDTQYF
TRBV29-1	TRBJ2-3	CSVADRRVTDTQYF
TRBV5-6	TRBJ1-2	CASSLIPRDDGYTF
TRBV4-3	TRBJ1-1	CASSQEGGVNTEAFF
TRBV2	TRBJ2-7	CASSLDRATPGEQYF
TRBV18	TRBJ1-5	CASSPSGNQPQHF
TRBV5-1	TRBJ1-1	CASSLDNMNTEAFF
TRBV5-6	TRBJ2-1	CASMGGGAYNEQFF
TRBV4-1	.	CASSQAPDRYEQYF
TRBV19	TRBJ2-3	CASSAGLQRGRDTQYF
TRBV14	TRBJ1-2	CASSRTASNYGYTF
TRBV7-2	TRBJ1-6	CASSFGPAGDSPLHF
TRBV19	TRBJ2-7	CASSIAGEQYF
TRBV6-1	TRBJ1-2	CASTRDKGTGYTF
TRBV18	TRBJ1-2	CASSPAGDYGYTF
TRBV29-1	TRBJ1-2	CSVDVEGADYGYTF